Reported below is one T cell receptor (beta chain). The treatment denotes: randomized to nivolumab then ipilimumab (arm A) or the reverse (arm B). This sample is drawn from a study of sequential checkpoint blockade in melanoma. Study details: Patients were randomized 1:1 to nivolumab-then-ipilimumab or ipilimumab-then-nivolumab first-line. DNA from around 87 pretreatment tumor samples underwent TCRβ immunosequencing.

Profiling relied on immunoSEQ multiplex PCR, and the TCRdb table lists in-frame clones only, not all of them. The sample holds approximately 20,000 clones, 27% seen once. The receptor was isolated from a human donor with melanoma. This specimen was tumor tissue (inferred from file names), taken from a patient given nivolumab and ipilimumab in sequence.

The CDR3 sequence is CASSPNGYNEQFF. As DNA, the CDR3 is TGTGCCAGCTCACCAAACGGTTACAATGAGCAGTTCTTC. V gene TRBV18 combines with J gene TRBJ2-1; D is undetermined. The V gene lost 2 bases and the J gene lost 4 bases, with 6 bases spanning the gap. The CDR3 runs to 13 residues. The V gene's germline CDR1 is KGHSH and CDR2 LQKENI.